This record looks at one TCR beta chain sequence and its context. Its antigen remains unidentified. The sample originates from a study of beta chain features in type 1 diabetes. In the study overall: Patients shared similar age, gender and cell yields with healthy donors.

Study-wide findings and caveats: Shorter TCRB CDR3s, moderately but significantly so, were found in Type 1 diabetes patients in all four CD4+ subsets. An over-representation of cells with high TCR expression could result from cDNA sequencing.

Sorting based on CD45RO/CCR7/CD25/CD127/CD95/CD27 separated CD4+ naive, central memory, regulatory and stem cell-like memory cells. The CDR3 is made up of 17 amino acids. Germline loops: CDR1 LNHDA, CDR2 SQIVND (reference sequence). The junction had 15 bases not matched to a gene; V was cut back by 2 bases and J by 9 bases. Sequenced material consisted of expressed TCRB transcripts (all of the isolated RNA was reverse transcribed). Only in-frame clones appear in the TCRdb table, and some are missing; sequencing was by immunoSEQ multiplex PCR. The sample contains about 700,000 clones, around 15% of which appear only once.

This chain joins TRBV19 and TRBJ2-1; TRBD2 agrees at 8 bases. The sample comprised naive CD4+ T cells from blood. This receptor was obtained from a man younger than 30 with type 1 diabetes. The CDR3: CASSILGPPSGGGEQFF. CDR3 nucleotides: TGTGCCAGTAGTATATTGGGGCCCCCGAGCGGGGGAGGTGAGCAGTTCTTC.